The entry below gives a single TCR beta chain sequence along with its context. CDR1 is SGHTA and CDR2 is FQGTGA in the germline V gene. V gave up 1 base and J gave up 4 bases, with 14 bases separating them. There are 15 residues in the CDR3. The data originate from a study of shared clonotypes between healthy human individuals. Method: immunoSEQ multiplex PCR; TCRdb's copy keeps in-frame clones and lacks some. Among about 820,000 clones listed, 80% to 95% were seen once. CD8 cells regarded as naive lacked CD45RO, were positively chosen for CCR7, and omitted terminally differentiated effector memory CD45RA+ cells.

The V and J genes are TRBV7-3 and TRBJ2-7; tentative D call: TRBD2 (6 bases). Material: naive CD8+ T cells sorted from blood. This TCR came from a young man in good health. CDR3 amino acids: CASSLRAAGPYEQYF. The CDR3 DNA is TGTGCCAGCAGCTTAAGGGCAGCGGGTCCATACGAGCAGTACTTC.